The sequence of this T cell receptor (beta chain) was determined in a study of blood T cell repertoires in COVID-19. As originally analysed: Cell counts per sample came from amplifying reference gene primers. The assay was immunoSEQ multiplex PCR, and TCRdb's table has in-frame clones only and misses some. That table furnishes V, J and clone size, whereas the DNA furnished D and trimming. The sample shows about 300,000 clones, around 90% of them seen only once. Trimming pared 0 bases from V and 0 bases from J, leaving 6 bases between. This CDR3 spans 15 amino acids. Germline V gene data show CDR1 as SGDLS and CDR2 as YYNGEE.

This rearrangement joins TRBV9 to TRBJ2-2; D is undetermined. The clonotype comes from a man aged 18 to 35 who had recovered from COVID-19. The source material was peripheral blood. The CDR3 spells CASSVGASNTGELFF. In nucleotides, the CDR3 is TGTGCCAGCAGCGTAGGGGCCTCGAACACCGGGGAGCTGTTTTTT.